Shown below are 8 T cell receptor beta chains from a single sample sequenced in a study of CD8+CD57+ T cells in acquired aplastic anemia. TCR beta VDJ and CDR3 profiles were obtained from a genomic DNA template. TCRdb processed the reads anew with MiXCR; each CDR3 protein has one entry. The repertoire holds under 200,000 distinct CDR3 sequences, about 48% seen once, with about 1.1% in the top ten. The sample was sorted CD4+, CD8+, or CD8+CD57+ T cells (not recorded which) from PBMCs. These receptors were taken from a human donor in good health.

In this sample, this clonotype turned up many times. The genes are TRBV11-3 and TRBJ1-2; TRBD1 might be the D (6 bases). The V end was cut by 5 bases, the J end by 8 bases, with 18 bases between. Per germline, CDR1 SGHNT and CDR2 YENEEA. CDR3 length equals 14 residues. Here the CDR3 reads CASSPRGGAGGYTF. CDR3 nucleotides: TGTGCCAGCAGCCCAAGGGGGGGGGCTGGCGGCTACACCTTC. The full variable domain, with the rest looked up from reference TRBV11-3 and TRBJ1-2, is EAGVVQSPRYKIIEKKQPVAFWCNPISGHNTLYWYLQNLGQGPELLIRYENEEAVDDSQLPKDRFSAERLKGVDSTLKIQPAELGDSAVYLCASSPRGGAGGYTFGSGTRLTVV.

Here the CDR3 DNA reads TGTGCCAGCAGCAACCGAAGGGGGTTGGAGAATTCACCCCTCCACTTT. It is translated as CASSNRRGLENSPLHF. V is TRBV9 and J is TRBJ1-6; possibly TRBD1 for D (6 bases). V was trimmed by 4 bases and J by 7 bases, leaving 18 bases between them. The CDR3 runs 16 residues. Germline V gene lookup returns CDR1 SGDLS and CDR2 YYNGEE.

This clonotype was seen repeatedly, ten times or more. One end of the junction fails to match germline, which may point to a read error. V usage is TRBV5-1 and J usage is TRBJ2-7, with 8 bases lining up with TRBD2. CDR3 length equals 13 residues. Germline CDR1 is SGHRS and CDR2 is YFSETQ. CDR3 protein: CASGFSGNYEQYF. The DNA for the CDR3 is TGCGCCAGCGGCTTTAGCGGGAACTACGAGCAGTACTTC.

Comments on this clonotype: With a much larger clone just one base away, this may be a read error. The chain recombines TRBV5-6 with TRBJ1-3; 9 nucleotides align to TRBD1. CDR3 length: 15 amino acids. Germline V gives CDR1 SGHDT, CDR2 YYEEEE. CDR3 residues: CASSRGQGLGNAIYF. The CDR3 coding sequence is TGTGCCAGCAGCAGGGGACAGGGTCTCGGAAACGCCATATATTTT.

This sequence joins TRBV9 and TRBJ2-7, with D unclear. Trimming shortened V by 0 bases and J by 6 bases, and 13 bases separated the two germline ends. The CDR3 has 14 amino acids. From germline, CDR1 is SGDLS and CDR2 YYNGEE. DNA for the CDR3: TGTGCCAGCAGCGTAGAAGGTACCGCCTTCGAGCAGTACTTC. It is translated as CASSVEGTAFEQYF.

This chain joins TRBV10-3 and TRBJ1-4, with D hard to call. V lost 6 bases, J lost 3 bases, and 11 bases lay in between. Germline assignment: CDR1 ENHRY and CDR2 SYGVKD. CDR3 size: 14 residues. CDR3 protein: CAISSGSSNEKLFF. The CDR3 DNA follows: TGTGCCATCAGCTCAGGCTCCTCTAATGAAAAACTGTTTTTT.

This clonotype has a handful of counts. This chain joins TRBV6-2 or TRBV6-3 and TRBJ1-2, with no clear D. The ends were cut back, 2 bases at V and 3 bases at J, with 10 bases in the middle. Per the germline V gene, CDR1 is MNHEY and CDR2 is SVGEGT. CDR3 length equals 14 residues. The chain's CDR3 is CASSYQLVYYGYTF. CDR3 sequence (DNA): TGTGCCAGCAGTTACCAGCTTGTTTACTATGGCTACACCTTC.

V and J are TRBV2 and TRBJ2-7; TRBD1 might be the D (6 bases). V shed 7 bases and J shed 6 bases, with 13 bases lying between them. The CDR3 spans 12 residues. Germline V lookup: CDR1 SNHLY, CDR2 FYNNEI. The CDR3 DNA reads TGTGCCAGCACCTTAACAGGGTCCGAGCAGTACTTC. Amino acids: CASTLTGSEQYF.